This passage covers 13 T cell receptor beta chains from one sample sequenced in a study of blood T cell repertoires in COVID-19. TCRdb keeps only in-frame clones here, not all; method: immunoSEQ multiplex PCR. The repertoire holds about 100,000 clones, with around 80% as singletons. Sequences were obtained from peripheral blood. The receptors originated from a man aged 45-65 years who had recovered from COVID-19.

The rearrangement links TRBV4-1 to TRBJ1-1; D may be TRBD1 (6 bases). The V gene lost 4 bases and the J gene lost 1 base, with 13 bases spanning the gap. Per the germline V gene, CDR1 is MGHRA and CDR2 is YSYEKL. This CDR3 contains 15 residues. The CDR3 protein is CASSPTGGPNTEAFF. CDR3 in DNA: TGCGCCAGCAGCCCCACCGGGGGGCCGAACACTGAAGCTTTCTTT.

This clone has ten or more counts. V and J are TRBV6-5 and TRBJ2-3; perhaps TRBD2 as D (5 bases). The V gene's germline CDR1 is MNHEY and CDR2 SVGAGI. CDR3 length equals 14 residues. V shed 7 bases and J shed 0 bases, with 11 bases lying between them. The CDR3 protein is CASTGGLSTDTQYF. The CDR3 nucleotides are TGTGCCAGCACGGGCGGACTTAGCACAGATACGCAGTATTTT.

The chain carries TRBV19 and TRBJ1-1, with 7 nucleotides matching TRBD1. CDR3 length equals 16 residues. The V gene's germline CDR1 is LNHDA and CDR2 SQIVND (reference sequence). The V and J ends lost 5 bases and 1 base, in that order; junction bases with no gene match: 10. DNA for the CDR3: TGTGCCAGTAGTGATCAACAGGGGCGCAAGAACACTGAAGCTTTCTTT. Its protein is CASSDQQGRKNTEAFF.

The chain recombines TRBV28 with TRBJ2-7; D may be TRBD1 (6 bases). Trimming took 7 bases from V and 1 from J, leaving 20 bases between them. The CDR3 sequence is 16 residues long. CDR1 is MDHEN, CDR2 SYDVKM, per germline. This chain's CDR3 is CASTPRRAGVSYEQYF. The CDR3 nucleotides read TGTGCCAGCACCCCTCGTCGGGCAGGGGTATCCTACGAGCAGTACTTC. Together with reference TRBV28 and TRBJ2-7, the CDR3 gives the full variable domain: DVKVTQSSRYLVKRTGEKVFLECVQDMDHENMFWYRQDPGLGLRLIYFSYDVKMKEKGDIPEGYSVSREKKERFSLILESASTNQTSMYLCASTPRRAGVSYEQYFGPGTRLTVT.

This chain connects TRBV19 to TRBJ2-2; 10 bases line up with TRBD1. The junction had 21 bases not matched to a gene; V was cut back by 6 bases and J by 8 bases. The CDR3 sequence is 19 residues long. Germline assignment: CDR1 LNHDA and CDR2 SQIVND (reference sequence). The CDR3 DNA reads TGTGCCAGTAGCCCCCGAGATCGGGGACAGGGGTGGCTGGTGGGGGAGCTGTTTTTT. Amino acid sequence: CASSPRDRGQGWLVGELFF.

The V gene is TRBV15, the J gene TRBJ2-3; the match to TRBD1 covers 8 bases. V lost 2 bases, J lost 3 bases, and 7 bases stayed unmatched. The germline CDR1 and CDR2 sequences are LNHNV and YYDKDF (reference sequence). The CDR3 totals 16 residues. The CDR3: CATSRHTGGWTDTQYF. CDR3 nucleotides: TGTGCCACCAGCAGACATACAGGGGGTTGGACAGATACGCAGTATTTT. Full variable domain (outside the CDR3, taken from reference TRBV15 and TRBJ2-3): DAMVIQNPRYQVTQFGKPVTLSCSQTLNHNVMYWYQQKSSQAPKLLFHYYDKDFNNEADTPDNFQSRRPNTSFCFLDIRSPGLGDTAMYLCATSRHTGGWTDTQYFGPGTRLTVL.

The sample holds one count of this clone. The V call is TRBV7-2, the J call TRBJ2-2, with a tentative D call TRBD2 (6 bases). V was shortened by 2 bases and J by 2 bases, with 12 bases between the two germline ends. CDR3 length: 16 amino acids. Germline V gene data show CDR1 as SGHTA and CDR2 as FQGNSA. DNA of the CDR3: TGTGCCAGCAGCTTAAAGGTTAGCGGTAACACCGGGGAGCTGTTTTTT. Translated: CASSLKVSGNTGELFF.

The CDR3 loop is CASSLRLAGTDTQYF. In nucleotides, the CDR3 is TGTGCCAGCAGCCTCCGACTAGCCGGCACAGATACGCAGTATTTT. This sequence joins TRBV6-5 and TRBJ2-3; TRBD2 agrees at 7 bases. The CDR3 is made up of 15 amino acids. Germline V gives CDR1 MNHEY, CDR2 SVGAGI. The ends lost 6 bases at V and 1 base at J; junction bases unmatched: 7.

The V gene is TRBV29-1, the J gene TRBJ2-7, with 9 bases identical to TRBD2. Unmatched junction bases numbered 4, after V lost 3 bases and J lost 4 bases. The CDR3 spans 13 residues. Germline assignment: CDR1 SQVTM and CDR2 ANQGSEA. The CDR3 region has the DNA TGCAGCGTTGACAGGCTAGCGGGGTACGAGCAGTACTTC. This translates into CSVDRLAGYEQYF.

This clone has a handful of counts. The rearrangement joins TRBV19 to TRBJ2-5, with no clear D. V shed 6 bases and J shed 1 base, with 9 bases lying between them. In germline, CDR1 is LNHDA, CDR2 SQIVND (reference sequence). The CDR3 is 13 amino acids. CDR3 DNA: TGTGCCAGTAGCCCAGGCGTCCAAGAGACCCAGTACTTC. Its translation is CASSPGVQETQYF.

DNA of the CDR3: TGTGCCAGCAGTGAAGGTCAAGAAGGAGTGTATCAGCCCCAGCATTTT. Its translation: CASSEGQEGVYQPQHF. The chain has TRBV2 and TRBJ1-5; D is unclear. The CDR3 consists of 16 residues. CDR1 is SNHLY and CDR2 is FYNNEI in the germline V gene. Trimming took off 1 base at V and 5 bases at J, with 15 bases between the two ends.

The chain is built from TRBV28 and TRBJ1-1; no firm D call. CDR1 and CDR2 from the germline V gene are MDHEN and SYDVKM. Between the trimmed V and J ends, which lost 9 bases and 0 bases, there was a span of 5 bases. This CDR3 is 11 amino acids long. CDR3 sequence: CASSMNTEAFF. Here the CDR3 DNA reads TGTGCCAGTTCCATGAACACTGAAGCTTTCTTT. Full variable domain (outside the CDR3, taken from reference TRBV28 and TRBJ1-1): DVKVTQSSRYLVKRTGEKVFLECVQDMDHENMFWYRQDPGLGLRLIYFSYDVKMKEKGDIPEGYSVSREKKERFSLILESASTNQTSMYLCASSMNTEAFFGQGTRLTVV.

The gene calls are TRBV11-2 and TRBJ2-7; 13 bases are a match to TRBD2. The CDR3 runs 18 residues. In germline, CDR1 is SGHAT, CDR2 FQNNGV. V lost 5 bases, J lost 1 base, and 11 bases stayed unmatched. The CDR3 bases are TGTGCCAGCAGCGCCAACCCCGGGACTAGCGGGACTTCCTACGAGCAGTACTTC. The encoded protein is CASSANPGTSGTSYEQYF.